Presented here are 5 T cell receptor beta chains from one specimen sequenced in a study of regulatory T cells in long-lasting Graves disease. Stated time point: newly diagnosed GD, antithyroid drugs for less than 3 months. After RNA was extracted from PBMCs, the TCR library was made from it. The TCR beta library used iRepertoire HTBI primers with Arm-PCR amplification of CDR3. From the multiplex PCR reads, TCRdb called clonotypes with MiXCR, one entry per CDR3 protein. Of about 240,000 distinct CDR3 sequences listed, just over 20% are singletons. Specimen: peripheral blood mononuclear cells (PBMCs), collected at new diagnosis, from a patient treated with antithyroid drugs. The origin of the receptors is a female donor with Graves disease.

The chain employs TRBV7-2 and TRBJ2-3; D possibly corresponds to TRBD2 (7 bases). The V gene lost 5 bases and the J gene lost 2 bases, with 14 bases spanning the gap. The CDR3 contains 15 residues. CDR1 and CDR2 from the germline V gene are SGHTA and FQGNSA. The CDR3 sequence: CASSQRGGYTDTQYF. CDR3 nucleotides: TGTGCCAGCAGCCAAAGGGGGGGATACACAGATACGCAGTATTTT.

This sequence joins TRBV7-8 and TRBJ2-7; 10 bases match TRBD2. The CDR3 covers 16 residues. CDR1 and CDR2 from the germline V gene are SGHVS and FQNEAQ. With 4 bases clipped from V and 4 bases from J, the junction kept 10 bases outside the gene matches. The CDR3 sequence: CASSSLAGAGIYEQYF. The CDR3 coding sequence is TGTGCCAGCAGCTCCCTAGCGGGAGCTGGGATATACGAGCAGTACTTC.

This clonotype was found a few times. This chain uses TRBV10-3 with TRBJ2-1, with TRBD1 matching 10 bases. V was clipped by 6 bases and J by 7 bases; unmatched bases: 9. The CDR3 covers 15 residues. Germline values: CDR1 ENHRY, CDR2 SYGVKD. In DNA form, the CDR3 reads TGTGCCATCAGCCCCAGGACAGGGGGGGTAAATGAGCAGTTCTTC. This encodes CAISPRTGGVNEQFF.

This clonotype showed up just a few times. The rearrangement uses TRBV9 and TRBJ1-2; 8 bases agree with TRBD1. CDR3 length equals 15 residues. Germline trimming cut 0 bases from V and 5 bases from J; bases unmatched to any gene: 6. Germline CDR1 and CDR2: SGDLS and YYNGEE. CDR3 nucleotides: TGTGCCAGCAGCGTAGGGACAGGGCAGGAGTATGGCTACACCTTC. This translates into CASSVGTGQEYGYTF.

There are many counts of this clonotype. The chain carries TRBV11-2 and TRBJ1-3, with D unclear. This CDR3 is built from 14 residues. V dropped 7 bases and J dropped 0 bases, with 10 bases sitting between them. Germline CDR1 and CDR2: SGHAT and FQNNGV. The CDR3 spells CASNRAISGNTIYF. The CDR3 DNA reads TGTGCCAGCAATAGGGCGATCTCTGGAAACACCATATATTTT. Complete variable domain (other parts from reference TRBV11-2 and TRBJ1-3): EAGVAQSPRYKIIEKRQSVAFWCNPISGHATLYWYQQILGQGPKLLIQFQNNGVVDDSQLPKDRFSAERLKGVDSTLKIQPAKLEDSAVYLCASNRAISGNTIYFGEGSWLTVV.